This T cell receptor (beta chain) was retrieved from a study of T-cell memory formation after mild COVID-19. Concerning this clonotype: The antigen remains undetermined.

This CDR3 spans 18 amino acids. Germline CDR1 is SGDLS and CDR2 is YYNGEE. Deletions cut 3 bases from V and 2 bases from J, with 23 bases between. Notes on the study in general: Clonal second-wave expansions that peaked on day 37 had unconfirmed SARS-CoV-2 specificity. Contracting CD8+ clones were enriched in EMRA, CD4+ mainly in CM and EM.

Each CDR3 protein is one row after TCRdb ran MiXCR on the 5' RACE reads. The data hold a few hundred thousand distinct CDR3 sequences, with approximately 19% observed a single time. The chain is built from TRBV9 and TRBJ1-2; perhaps TRBD1 as D (5 bases). Sequencing input: PBMCs or a T cell subset sorted from them (not recorded which). The source of this sequence is a man aged 18 to 29 who had mild COVID-19 (a few samples of this study predate the infection). Cell type and time point are not known. The CDR3 DNA follows: TGTGCCAGCAGCGCAGAGGGGAGGGCGGCCTTTAGGAACTATGGCTACACCTTC. Translation gives CASSAEGRAAFRNYGYTF.